What follows describes a single T cell receptor (beta chain). MiXCR, applied by TCRdb to the RT-PCR reads, yields one record per CDR3 protein. The sample lists about 680,000 distinct CDR3 sequences, approximately 15% occurring once. V was pared by 0 bases and J by 6 bases, with 3 bases between. The CDR3 spans 12 residues. Germline CDR1 reads SGHDN; CDR2 reads FVKESK. Sequencing was done on a sample of memory CD4+ T cells from blood. The chain joins TRBV14 to TRBJ2-4; D not certain. The clonotype was recovered from a female donor in good health, serving as a healthy control. The CDR3 protein is CASSQDANIQYF. The DNA for the CDR3 is TGTGCCAGCAGCCAAGATGCAAACATTCAGTACTTC.